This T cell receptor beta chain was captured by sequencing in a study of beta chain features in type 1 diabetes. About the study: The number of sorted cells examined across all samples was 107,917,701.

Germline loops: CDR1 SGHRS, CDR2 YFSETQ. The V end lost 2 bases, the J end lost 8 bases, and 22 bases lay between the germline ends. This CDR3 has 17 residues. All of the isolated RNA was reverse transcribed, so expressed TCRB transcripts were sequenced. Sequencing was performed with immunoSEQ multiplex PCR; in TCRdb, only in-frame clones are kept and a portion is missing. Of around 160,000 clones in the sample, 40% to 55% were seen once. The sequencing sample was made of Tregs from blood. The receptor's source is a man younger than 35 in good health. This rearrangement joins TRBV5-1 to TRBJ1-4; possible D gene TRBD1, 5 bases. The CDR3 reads CASSFVPQGGTGEKLFF. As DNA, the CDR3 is TGCGCCAGCAGCTTCGTCCCCCAGGGAGGCACCGGGGAAAAACTGTTTTTT.